Listed below are T cell receptor beta chains from one sample, sequenced in a study of T-cell reconstitution after alpha-beta-depleted transplantation in children. TCRdb analysed the PCR reads with MiXCR anew, one entry per CDR3 protein. The table includes about 210,000 distinct CDR3 sequences, approximately 17% detected once. This specimen was PBMCs, mostly from graft donor cells, taken 360 days after TCRalphabeta/CD19-depleted stem cell transplant. Receptors originate from a male patient between 2 and 10 years old who had a stem cell transplant for acute lymphoblastic leukemia, so the T cells may come from the graft donor. CDR3s include the opening cysteine and the closing phenylalanine or tryptophan. D genes are given only for firm matches. Only part of the rows carry a size: once, few, many, or a class if the clone is expanded.

abundance	v_gene	d_gene	j_gene	CDR3aa	CDR3nt
-	TRBV12-3/TRBV12-4	-	TRBJ2-3	CASSPSWAVVTDTQYF	TGTGCCAGCAGTCCCTCGTGGGCAGTCGTCACAGATACGCAGTATTTT
few	TRBV6-5	-	TRBJ1-1	CASSYSVSARGTEAFF	TGTGCCAGCAGTTACTCGGTGTCCGCTCGGGGCACTGAAGCTTTCTTT
few	TRBV5-6	-	TRBJ2-7	CASSFKGLPVSYEQYF	TGTGCCAGCAGCTTCAAGGGGCTTCCGGTCTCCTACGAGCAGTACTTC
few	TRBV18	TRBD1	TRBJ1-2	CASSVDRDYGYTF	TGTGCCAGCTCAGTGGACAGGGACTATGGCTACACCTTC
-	TRBV4-1	TRBD1	TRBJ1-3	CASSQEGSQGAHGNTIYF	TGCGCCAGCAGCCAAGAGGGGTCCCAGGGGGCGCATGGAAACACCATATATTTT
-	TRBV4-3	-	TRBJ1-3	CASSQGPTGSSGNTIYF	TGCGCCAGCAGCCAAGGCCCAACAGGGTCCTCTGGAAACACCATATATTTT
-	TRBV4-2	-	TRBJ2-1	CASSPWTGDEQFF	TGTGCCAGCAGCCCTTGGACCGGAGATGAGCAGTTCTTC
many	TRBV12-3/TRBV12-4	-	TRBJ1-2	CASSSGLSGTF	TGTGCCAGCAGTTCAGGGCTCTCTGGGACCTTC
-	TRBV12-3/TRBV12-4	-	TRBJ2-3	CASSLLSGTTDTQYF	TGTGCCAGCAGTTTATTGTCAGGGACCACAGATACGCAGTATTTT
-	TRBV7-2	-	TRBJ1-2	CASSLRGDGYGYTF	TGTGCCAGCAGCCTCCGGGGGGACGGCTATGGCTACACCTTC
-	TRBV9	-	TRBJ2-7	CASSYEGAGGYEQYF	TGTGCCAGCAGCTACGAGGGGGCCGGGGGCTACGAGCAGTACTTC
-	TRBV7-2	TRBD1	TRBJ2-4	CASSLAVNRGKNIQYF	TGTGCCAGCAGCTTAGCAGTAAACAGGGGAAAAAACATTCAGTACTTC